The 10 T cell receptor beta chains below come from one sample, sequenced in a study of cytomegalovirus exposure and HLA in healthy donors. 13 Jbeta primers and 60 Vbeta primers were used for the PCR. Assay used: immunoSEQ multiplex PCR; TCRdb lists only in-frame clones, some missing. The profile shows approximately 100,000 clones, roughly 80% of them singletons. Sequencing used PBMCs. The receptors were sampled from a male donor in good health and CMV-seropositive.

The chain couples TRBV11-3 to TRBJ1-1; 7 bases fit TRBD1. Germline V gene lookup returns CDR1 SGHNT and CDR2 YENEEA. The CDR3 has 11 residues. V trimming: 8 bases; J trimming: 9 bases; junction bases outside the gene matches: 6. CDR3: CASAKGAQAFF. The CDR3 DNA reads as TGTGCCAGCGCGAAGGGGGCGCAAGCTTTCTTT.

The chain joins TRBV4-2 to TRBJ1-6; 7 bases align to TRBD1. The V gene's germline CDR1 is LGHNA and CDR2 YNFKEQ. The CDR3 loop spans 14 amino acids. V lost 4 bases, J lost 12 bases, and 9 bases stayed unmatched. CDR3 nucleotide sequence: TGTGCCAGCAGCCTGGGGACAGCCTATCGACCCCTCCACTTT. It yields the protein CASSLGTAYRPLHF.

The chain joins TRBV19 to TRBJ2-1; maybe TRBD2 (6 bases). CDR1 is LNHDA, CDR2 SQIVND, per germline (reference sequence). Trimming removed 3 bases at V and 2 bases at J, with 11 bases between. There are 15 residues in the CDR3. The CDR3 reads CASSIPSVPYNEQFF. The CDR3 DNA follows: TGTGCCAGTAGTATCCCTAGCGTCCCCTACAATGAGCAGTTCTTC.

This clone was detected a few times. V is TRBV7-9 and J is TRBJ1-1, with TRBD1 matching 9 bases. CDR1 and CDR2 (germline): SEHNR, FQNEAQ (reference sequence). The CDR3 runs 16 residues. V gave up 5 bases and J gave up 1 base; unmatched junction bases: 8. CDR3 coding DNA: TGTGCCAGCAGCCAAGATCCGGGACAGGGGAACACTGAAGCTTTCTTT. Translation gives CASSQDPGQGNTEAFF.

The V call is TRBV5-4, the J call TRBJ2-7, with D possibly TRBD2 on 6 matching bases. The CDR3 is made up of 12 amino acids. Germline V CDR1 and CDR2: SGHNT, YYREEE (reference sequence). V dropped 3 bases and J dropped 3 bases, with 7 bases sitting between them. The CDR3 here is CASSSGVYEQYF. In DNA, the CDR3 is TGTGCCAGCAGCTCGGGGGTCTACGAGCAGTACTTC.

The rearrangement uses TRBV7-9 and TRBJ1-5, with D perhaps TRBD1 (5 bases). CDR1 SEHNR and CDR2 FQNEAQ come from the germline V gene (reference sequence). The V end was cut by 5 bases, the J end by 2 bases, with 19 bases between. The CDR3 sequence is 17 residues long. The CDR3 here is CASSLEGRRGGNQPQHF. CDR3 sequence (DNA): TGTGCCAGCAGCCTTGAAGGCCGGAGGGGTGGCAATCAGCCCCAGCATTTT.

CDR3 in DNA: TGCGCCAGCAGTCACCGTTGGATGGGTGGACAGGGTACCGCTACGGCGATATGGCAGCCCCAGCATTTT. This codes for CASSHRWMGGQGTATAIWQPQHF. J is TRBJ1-5 and V is TRBV23-1; 8 bases line up with TRBD1. TRBV23-1 is placed among ORFs of uncertain function. The CDR3 is 23 residues long. Trimming took 3 bases from V and 7 from J; bases not matched to a gene: 32.

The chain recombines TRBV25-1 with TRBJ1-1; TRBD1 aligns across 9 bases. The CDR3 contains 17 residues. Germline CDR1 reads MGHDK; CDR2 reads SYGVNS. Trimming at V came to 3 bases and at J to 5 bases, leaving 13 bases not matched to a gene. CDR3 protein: CASSETYTGGGGTEAFF. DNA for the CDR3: TGTGCCAGCAGTGAGACTTACACAGGGGGCGGGGGGACTGAAGCTTTCTTT.

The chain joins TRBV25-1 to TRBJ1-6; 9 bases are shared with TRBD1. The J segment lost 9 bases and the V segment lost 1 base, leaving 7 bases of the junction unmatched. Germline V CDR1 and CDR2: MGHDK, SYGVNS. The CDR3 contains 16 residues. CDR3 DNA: TGTGCCAGCAGTGAATCCGGGACAGGGTTAGGTTCACCCCTCCACTTT. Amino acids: CASSESGTGLGSPLHF. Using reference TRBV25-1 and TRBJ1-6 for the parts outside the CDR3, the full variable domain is EADIYQTPRYLVIGTGKKITLECSQTMGHDKMYWYQQDPGMELHLIHYSYGVNSTEKGDLSSESTVSRIRTEHFPLTLESARPSHTSQYLCASSESGTGLGSPLHFGNGTRLTVT.

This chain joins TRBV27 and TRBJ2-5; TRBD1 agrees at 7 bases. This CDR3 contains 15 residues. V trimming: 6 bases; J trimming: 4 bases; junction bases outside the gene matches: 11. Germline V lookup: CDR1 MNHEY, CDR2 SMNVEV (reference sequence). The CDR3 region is CASRGDRVGGETQYF. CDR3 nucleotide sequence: TGTGCCAGCAGGGGCGACAGGGTCGGTGGAGAGACCCAGTACTTC.